A single sample is the source of the 4 T cell receptor beta chains below, sequenced in a study of shared clonotypes between healthy human individuals. TCRdb's copy holds only in-frame clones and misses some; the assay was immunoSEQ multiplex PCR. The data contain 2.5 million or so clones, over 85% of them singletons. The sample consisted of naive CD4+ T cells sorted from blood. Described subset: CD45RA+ positively selected. These receptors all stem from a man aged 18 to 35 in good health.

This clone was recorded only once. The chain joins TRBV11-2 to TRBJ2-7, with 9 nucleotides matching TRBD2. The CDR3 is 17 amino acids. Germline values: CDR1 SGHAT, CDR2 FQNNGV. V was clipped by 5 bases and J by 4 bases; unmatched bases: 15. CDR3 coding DNA: TGTGCCAGCAGCCCTCCCTTGCCGACTAGCGGTACGTACGAGCAGTACTTC. Translated, it gives CASSPPLPTSGTYEQYF.

The chain combines TRBV19 with TRBJ2-7; TRBD2 matches 7 bases. The CDR3 covers 14 residues. CDR1 is LNHDA and CDR2 is SQIVND in the germline V gene (reference sequence). Losses at the gene ends were 4 bases for V and 2 bases for J; bases not matched to a gene: 5. This chain's CDR3 is CASSRKAGPYEQYF. CDR3 nucleotide sequence: TGTGCCAGTAGTAGAAAAGCGGGACCCTACGAGCAGTACTTC.

The rearrangement joins TRBV4-1 to TRBJ2-5; no firm D call. CDR1 and CDR2 (germline): MGHRA, YSYEKL. The CDR3 has 15 amino acids. The V end was cut by 1 base, the J end by 6 bases, with 15 bases between. The CDR3 DNA reads TGCGCCAGCAGCCAAGTGGGAATCGGCCTGAAGACCCAGTACTTC. As protein: CASSQVGIGLKTQYF.

V gene TRBV10-2 combines with J gene TRBJ2-5, with 7 bases lining up with TRBD2. The V gene's germline CDR1 is WSHSY and CDR2 SAAADI. The CDR3 extends over 15 amino acids. The junction had 8 bases not matched to a gene; V was cut back by 6 bases and J by 1 base. CDR3 DNA: TGCGCCAGCAGGAATCTGGGACTAACCCAAGAGACCCAGTACTTC. Protein sequence: CASRNLGLTQETQYF.